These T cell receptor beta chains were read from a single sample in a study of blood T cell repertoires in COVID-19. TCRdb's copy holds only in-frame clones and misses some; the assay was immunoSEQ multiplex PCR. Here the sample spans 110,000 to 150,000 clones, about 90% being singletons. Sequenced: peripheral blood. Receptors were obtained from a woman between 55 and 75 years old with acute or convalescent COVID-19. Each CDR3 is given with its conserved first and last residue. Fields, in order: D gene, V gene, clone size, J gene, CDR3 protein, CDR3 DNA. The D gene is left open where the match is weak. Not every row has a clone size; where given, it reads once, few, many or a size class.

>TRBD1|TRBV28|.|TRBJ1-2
CASSSQGNDGYTF
TGTGCCAGCAGTTCACAGGGGAACGATGGCTACACCTTC
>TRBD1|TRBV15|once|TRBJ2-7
CATSRDLSGGWEQYF
TGTGCCACCAGCAGAGATCTTTCAGGGGGCTGGGAGCAGTACTTC
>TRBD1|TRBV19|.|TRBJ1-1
CASSNRQGRAEAFF
TGTGCCAGTAGTAACCGACAGGGAAGGGCTGAAGCTTTCTTT
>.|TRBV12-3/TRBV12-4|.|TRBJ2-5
CASSPGLEETQYF
TGTGCCAGCAGTCCTGGACTGGAGGAGACCCAGTACTTC
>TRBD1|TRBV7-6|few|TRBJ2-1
CASSLVLGGDEQFF
TGTGCCAGCAGCTTAGTTTTAGGGGGCGATGAGCAGTTCTTC
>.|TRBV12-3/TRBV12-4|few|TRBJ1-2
CASSSRGGGYTF
TGTGCCAGCAGTTCCAGGGGTGGTGGCTACACCTTC
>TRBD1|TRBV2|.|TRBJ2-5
CASRDRAKETQYF
TGTGCCAGCCGGGACAGGGCGAAGGAGACCCAGTACTTC
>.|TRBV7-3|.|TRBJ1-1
CASSPLGSMNTEAFF
TGTGCCAGCAGCCCCCTGGGCAGCATGAACACTGAAGCTTTCTTT
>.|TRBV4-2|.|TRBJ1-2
CASSQGNQAELYGYTF
TGTGCCAGCAGCCAAGGAAACCAGGCAGAGCTTTATGGCTACACCTTC
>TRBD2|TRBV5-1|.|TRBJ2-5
CASGLAGGGVAETQYF
TGCGCCAGCGGACTAGCGGGGGGAGGGGTTGCAGAGACCCAGTACTTC
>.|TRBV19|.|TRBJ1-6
CASSISRGNSPLHF
TGTGCCAGTAGTATAAGTCGGGGTAATTCACCCCTCCACTTT
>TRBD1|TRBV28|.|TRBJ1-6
CASSFSLPGGFSPLHF
TGTGCCAGCAGTTTTTCGCTTCCAGGGGGCTTTTCACCCCTCCACTTT
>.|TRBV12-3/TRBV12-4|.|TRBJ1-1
CASSSQGNTEAFF
TGTGCCAGCAGTTCCCAGGGGAACACTGAAGCTTTCTTT
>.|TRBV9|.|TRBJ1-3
CASSGDPHSGLDGNTIYF
TGTGCCAGCAGCGGAGACCCACATTCGGGGTTAGACGGAAACACCATATATTTT
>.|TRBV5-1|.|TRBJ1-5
CASSSGKDQPQHF
TGCGCCAGCAGTTCGGGGAAGGATCAGCCCCAGCATTTT
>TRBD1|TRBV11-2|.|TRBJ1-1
CASSLGQGPEAFF
TGTGCCAGCAGCTTGGGACAGGGACCTGAAGCTTTCTTT
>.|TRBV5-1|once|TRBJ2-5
CASSLGQGGETQYF
TGCGCCAGCAGCTTGGGGCAGGGTGGAGAGACCCAGTACTTC
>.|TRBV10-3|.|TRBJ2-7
CAISAQGDPREQYF
TGTGCCATCAGTGCACAGGGCGACCCTCGCGAGCAGTACTTC
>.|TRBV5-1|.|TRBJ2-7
CASSLQGRAYEQYF
TGCGCCAGCAGCTTGCAGGGGCGAGCCTACGAGCAGTACTTC
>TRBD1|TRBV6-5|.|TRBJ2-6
CASSYTGAGANVLTF
TGTGCCAGCAGTTATACAGGGGCTGGGGCCAACGTCCTGACTTTC
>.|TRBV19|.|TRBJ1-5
CASSTDNGNQPQHF
TGTGCCAGTAGTACGGACAACGGCAATCAGCCCCAGCATTTT
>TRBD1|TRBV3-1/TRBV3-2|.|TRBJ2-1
CASSPKADRDYNEQFF
TGTGCCAGCAGCCCAAAGGCGGACAGGGATTACAATGAGCAGTTCTTC
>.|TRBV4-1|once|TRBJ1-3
CASSQDSLGMSGASGNTIYF
TGCGCCAGCAGCCAAGACAGCCTAGGAATGTCCGGTGCCTCTGGAAACACCATATATTTT
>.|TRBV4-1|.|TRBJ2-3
CASSQESSPSTDTQYF
TGCGCCAGCAGCCAAGAAAGTAGTCCGAGCACAGATACGCAGTATTTT
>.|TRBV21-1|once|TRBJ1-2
CASNGQGRGYTF
TGTGCCAGCAATGGACAGGGCAGGGGCTACACCTTC
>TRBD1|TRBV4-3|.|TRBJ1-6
CASSQDWAGGRNSPLHF
TGCGCCAGCAGCCAAGATTGGGCAGGGGGAAGGAATTCACCCCTCCACTTT
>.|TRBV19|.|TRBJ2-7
CASSIDDRAGSYEQYF
TGTGCCAGTAGTATAGACGACAGGGCGGGGAGCTACGAGCAGTACTTC
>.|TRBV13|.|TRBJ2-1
CASSLGRSRWYNEQFF
TGTGCCAGCAGCTTAGGCCGAAGCAGGTGGTACAATGAGCAGTTCTTC
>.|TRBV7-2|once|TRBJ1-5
CASSTYSSNQPQHF
TGTGCCAGCAGCACCTACAGCAGCAATCAGCCCCAGCATTTT
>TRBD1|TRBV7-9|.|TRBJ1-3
CASSKSSGTASGNTIYF
TGTGCCAGCAGCAAAAGTTCTGGGACAGCCTCTGGAAACACCATATATTTT
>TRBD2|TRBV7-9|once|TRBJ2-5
CASSPRLAEQETQYF
TGTGCCAGCAGCCCCCGACTAGCGGAGCAAGAGACCCAGTACTTC
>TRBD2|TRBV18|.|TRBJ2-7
CASSLSGGPYEQYF
TGTGCCAGCTCCCTTAGCGGGGGCCCCTACGAGCAGTACTTC
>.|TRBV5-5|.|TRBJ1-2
CASTPTPVGKGYTF
TGTGCCAGCACCCCAACCCCGGTTGGTAAGGGCTACACCTTC
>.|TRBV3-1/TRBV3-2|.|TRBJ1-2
CASSRNGANYGYTF
TGTGCCAGCAGCCGGAATGGAGCTAACTATGGCTACACCTTC
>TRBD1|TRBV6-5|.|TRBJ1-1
CASSYGTGNTEAFF
TGTGCCAGCAGTTACGGGACAGGGAACACTGAAGCTTTCTTT
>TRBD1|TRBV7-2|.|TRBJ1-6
CASSLGTGGSPLHF
TGTGCCAGCAGCCTGGGGACAGGGGGTTCACCCCTCCACTTT
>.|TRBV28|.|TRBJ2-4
CASSVHQGFQGGIQYF
TGTGCCAGCAGTGTCCACCAGGGGTTTCAAGGAGGCATTCAGTACTTC
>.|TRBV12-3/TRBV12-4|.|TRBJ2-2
CASRSDRLELFF
TGTGCCAGCAGATCCGACAGGCTAGAGCTGTTTTTT
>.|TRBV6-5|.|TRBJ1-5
CASKREVGGNQPQHF
TGTGCCAGCAAAAGGGAGGTGGGTGGCAATCAGCCCCAGCATTTT
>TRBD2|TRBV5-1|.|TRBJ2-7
CASSRGVGQDEQYF
TGCGCCAGCAGCCGGGGGGTGGGGCAAGACGAGCAGTACTTC
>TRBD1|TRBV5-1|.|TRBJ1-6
CASQRNRDSVENSPLHF
TGCGCCAGCCAGAGAAACCGGGACAGTGTAGAGAATTCACCCCTCCACTTT
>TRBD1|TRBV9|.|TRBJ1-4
CASSATGGNEKLFF
TGTGCCAGCAGCGCGACAGGGGGTAATGAAAAACTGTTTTTT